Presented here are 3 T cell receptor beta chains from one specimen sequenced in a study of cytomegalovirus exposure and HLA in healthy donors. PCR employed 60 Vbeta and 13 Jbeta primers. Libraries were prepared by immunoSEQ multiplex PCR; TCRdb keeps only in-frame clonotypes and omits some of them. The data hold 100,000 to 150,000 clones, with around 77% observed a single time. What was sequenced was PBMCs. Receptors originate from a male donor in good health and CMV-seropositive.

The V gene is TRBV7-9, the J gene TRBJ1-1; TRBD1 matches 7 bases. CDR1 and CDR2 from the germline V gene are SEHNR and FQNEAQ (reference sequence). This CDR3 spans 15 amino acids. Trimming removed 2 bases from V and 8 bases from J; junction bases left unmatched: 11. In nucleotides, the CDR3 is TGTGCCAGCAGCTTATCCCGGACAGGCCAGAAAGAAGCTTTCTTT. Translated, it gives CASSLSRTGQKEAFF.

This clone occurred a few times. The chain joins TRBV7-9 to TRBJ2-7, with no clear D. Germline CDR1 is SEHNR and CDR2 is FQNEAQ (reference sequence). V was pared by 5 bases and J by 5 bases, with 16 bases between. The CDR3 is 14 amino acids. As DNA, the CDR3 is TGTGCCAGCAGCCCCAACACCCTTCTCAACGAGCAGTACTTC. Protein sequence: CASSPNTLLNEQYF.

This clone was recorded a few times. The genes are TRBV5-1 and TRBJ2-2; TRBD2 agrees at 7 bases. Germline loops: CDR1 SGHRS, CDR2 YFSETQ. The CDR3 covers 17 residues. The junction had 6 bases not matched to a gene; V was cut back by 1 base and J by 0 bases. Here the CDR3 reads CASSLLADPANTGELFF. The CDR3 DNA follows: TGCGCCAGCAGCTTGCTAGCGGACCCTGCGAACACCGGGGAGCTGTTTTTT. The full variable domain, with the rest looked up from reference TRBV5-1 and TRBJ2-2, is KAGVTQTPRYLIKTRGQQVTLSCSPISGHRSVSWYQQTPGQGLQFLFEYFSETQRNKGNFPGRFSGRQFSNSRSEMNVSTLELGDSALYLCASSLLADPANTGELFFGEGSRLTVL.